This T cell receptor (beta chain) was observed in a study of blood T cell repertoires in COVID-19. In the authors' methods: Amplification of reference gene primers was used by the study to estimate nucleated cell counts. Repertoires were generated with immunoSEQ multiplex PCR, while TCRdb's copy carries only in-frame clones and drops some. From that table come the V and J calls and clone size; the DNA was used to work out D and trimming. The data show 50,000 to 65,000 clones, more than 75% seen once. V lost 1 base and J 9 bases, leaving 7 bases between the germline ends. The CDR3 is 11 residues long. The germline gives CDR1 MNHNS, CDR2 SASEGT.

The source of this sequence is a human donor in a cohort sampled during active COVID-19. The specimen sequenced was peripheral blood. The V call is TRBV6-1, the J call TRBJ2-7; D not certain. CDR3 in DNA: TGTGCCAGCAGTGAAGGCCCAGGGCAGTACTTC. Its protein product is CASSEGPGQYF.